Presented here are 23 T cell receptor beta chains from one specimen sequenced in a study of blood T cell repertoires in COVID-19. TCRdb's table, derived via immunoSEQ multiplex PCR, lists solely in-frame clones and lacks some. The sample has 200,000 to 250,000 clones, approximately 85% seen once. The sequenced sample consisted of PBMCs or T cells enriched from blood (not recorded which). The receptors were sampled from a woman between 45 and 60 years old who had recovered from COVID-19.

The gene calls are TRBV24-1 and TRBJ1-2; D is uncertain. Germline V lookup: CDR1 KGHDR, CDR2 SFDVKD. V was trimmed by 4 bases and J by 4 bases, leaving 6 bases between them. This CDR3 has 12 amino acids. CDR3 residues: CATSEVGYGYTF. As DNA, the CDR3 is TGTGCCACCAGTGAGGTCGGCTATGGCTACACCTTC.

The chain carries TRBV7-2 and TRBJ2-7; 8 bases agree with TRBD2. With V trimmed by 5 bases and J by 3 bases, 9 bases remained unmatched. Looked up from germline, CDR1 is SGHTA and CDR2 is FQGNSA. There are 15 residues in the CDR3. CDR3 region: CASSPQSGSLYEQYF. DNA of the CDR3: TGTGCCAGCAGCCCTCAAAGCGGGAGTCTCTACGAGCAGTACTTC.

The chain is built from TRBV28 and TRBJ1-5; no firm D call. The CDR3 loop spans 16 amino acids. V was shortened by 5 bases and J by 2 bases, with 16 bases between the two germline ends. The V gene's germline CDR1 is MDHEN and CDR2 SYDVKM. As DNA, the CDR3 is TGTGCCAGCAGTCCCCCTAGCGGGCGCGGCAATCAGCCCCAGCATTTT. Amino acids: CASSPPSGRGNQPQHF.

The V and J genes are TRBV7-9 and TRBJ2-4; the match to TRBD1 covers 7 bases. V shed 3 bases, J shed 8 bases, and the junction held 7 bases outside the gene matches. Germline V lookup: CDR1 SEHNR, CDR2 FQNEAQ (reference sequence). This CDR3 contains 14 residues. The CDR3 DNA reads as TGTGCCAGCAGCTTTCGGCAGGGGGTTGACATTCAGTACTTC. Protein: CASSFRQGVDIQYF. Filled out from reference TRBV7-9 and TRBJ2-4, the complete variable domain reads DTGVSQNPRHKITKRGQNVTFRCDPISEHNRLYWYRQTLGQGPEFLTYFQNEAQLEKSRLLSDRFSAERPKGSFSTLEIQRTEQGDSAMYLCASSFRQGVDIQYFGAGTRLSVL.

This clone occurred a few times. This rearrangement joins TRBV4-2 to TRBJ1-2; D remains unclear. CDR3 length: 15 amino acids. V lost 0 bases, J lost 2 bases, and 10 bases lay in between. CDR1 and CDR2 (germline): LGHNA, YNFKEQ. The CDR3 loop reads CASSQDLENNYGYTF. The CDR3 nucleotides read TGTGCCAGCAGCCAAGATTTAGAGAACAACTATGGCTACACCTTC.

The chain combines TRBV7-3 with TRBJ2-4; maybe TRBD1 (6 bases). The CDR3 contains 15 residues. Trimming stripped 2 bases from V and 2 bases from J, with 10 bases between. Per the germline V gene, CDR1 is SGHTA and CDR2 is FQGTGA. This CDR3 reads CASSLGGASKNIQYF. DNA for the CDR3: TGTGCCAGCAGCTTAGGGGGCGCCTCCAAAAACATTCAGTACTTC.

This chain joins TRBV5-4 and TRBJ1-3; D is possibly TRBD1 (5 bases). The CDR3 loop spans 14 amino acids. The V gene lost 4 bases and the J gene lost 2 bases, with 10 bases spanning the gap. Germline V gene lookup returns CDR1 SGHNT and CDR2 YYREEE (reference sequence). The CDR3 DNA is TGTGCCAGCAGCCCCAGGGCAGCTGGAAACACCATATATTTT. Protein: CASSPRAAGNTIYF.

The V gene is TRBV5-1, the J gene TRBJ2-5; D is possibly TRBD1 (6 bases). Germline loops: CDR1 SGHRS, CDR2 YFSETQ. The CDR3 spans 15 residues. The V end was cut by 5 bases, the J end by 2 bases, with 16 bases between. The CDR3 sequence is CASRPNTGFQETQYF. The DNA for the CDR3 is TGCGCCAGCAGACCGAACACAGGGTTTCAAGAGACCCAGTACTTC. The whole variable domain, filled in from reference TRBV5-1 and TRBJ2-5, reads KAGVTQTPRYLIKTRGQQVTLSCSPISGHRSVSWYQQTPGQGLQFLFEYFSETQRNKGNFPGRFSGRQFSNSRSEMNVSTLELGDSALYLCASRPNTGFQETQYFGPGTRLLVL.

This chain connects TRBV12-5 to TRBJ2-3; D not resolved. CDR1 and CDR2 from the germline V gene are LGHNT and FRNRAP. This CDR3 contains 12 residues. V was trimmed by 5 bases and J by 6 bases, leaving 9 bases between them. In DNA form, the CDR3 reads TGTGCTAGTGGTGGGCCGTGGGATACGCAGTATTTT. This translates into CASGGPWDTQYF. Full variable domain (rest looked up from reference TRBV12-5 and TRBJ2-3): DARVTQTPRHKVTEMGQEVTMRCQPILGHNTVFWYRQTMMQGLELLAYFRNRAPLDDSGMPKDRFSAEMPDATLATLKIQPSEPRDSAVYFCASGGPWDTQYFGPGTRLTVL.

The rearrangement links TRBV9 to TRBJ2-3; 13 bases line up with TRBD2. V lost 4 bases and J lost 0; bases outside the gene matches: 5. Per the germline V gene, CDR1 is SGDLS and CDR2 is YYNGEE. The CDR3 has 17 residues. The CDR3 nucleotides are TGTGCCAGCAGCCCAGGGGGACTAGCGGGAAGCACAGATACGCAGTATTTT. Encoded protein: CASSPGGLAGSTDTQYF.

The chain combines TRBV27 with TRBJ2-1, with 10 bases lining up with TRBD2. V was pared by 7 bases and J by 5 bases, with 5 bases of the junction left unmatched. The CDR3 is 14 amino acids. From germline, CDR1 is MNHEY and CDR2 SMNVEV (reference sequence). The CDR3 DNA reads TGTGCCAGCACGAAGCGGGGGGGCCACAATGAGCAGTTCTTC. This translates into CASTKRGGHNEQFF.

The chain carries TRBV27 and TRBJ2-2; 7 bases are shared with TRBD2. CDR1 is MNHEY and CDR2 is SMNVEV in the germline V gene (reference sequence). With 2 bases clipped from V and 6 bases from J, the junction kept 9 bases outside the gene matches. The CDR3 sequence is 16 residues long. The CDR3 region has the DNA TGTGCCAGCAGTTTAAGGGGCGGGGGATGGGCCGGGGAGCTGTTTTTT. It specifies CASSLRGGGWAGELFF.

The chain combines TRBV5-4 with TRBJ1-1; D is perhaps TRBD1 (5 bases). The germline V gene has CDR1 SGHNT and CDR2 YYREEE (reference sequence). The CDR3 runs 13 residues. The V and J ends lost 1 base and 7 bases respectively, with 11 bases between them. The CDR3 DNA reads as TGTGCCAGCAGCTTGTCAGGGAAGAATGAAGCTTTCTTT. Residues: CASSLSGKNEAFF.

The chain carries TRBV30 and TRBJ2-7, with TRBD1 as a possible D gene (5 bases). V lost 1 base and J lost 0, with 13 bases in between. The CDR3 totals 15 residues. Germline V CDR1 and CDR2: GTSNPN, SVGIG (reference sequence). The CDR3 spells CAWSEQDLSSYEQYF. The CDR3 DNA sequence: TGTGCCTGGAGTGAACAGGACCTGAGCTCCTACGAGCAGTACTTC.

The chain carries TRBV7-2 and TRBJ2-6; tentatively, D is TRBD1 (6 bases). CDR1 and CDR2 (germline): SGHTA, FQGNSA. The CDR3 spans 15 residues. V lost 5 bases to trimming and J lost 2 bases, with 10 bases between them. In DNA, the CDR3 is TGTGCCAGCAGCCGGCCAGGGGCTGGGGCCAACGTCCTGACTTTC. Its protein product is CASSRPGAGANVLTF.

The CDR3 protein is CASSFREGYRGGYTF. The CDR3, as DNA: TGTGCCAGCAGTTTCCGAGAAGGCTACAGAGGGGGCTACACCTTC. The rearrangement uses TRBV6-2 or TRBV6-3 and TRBJ1-2; D is unresolved. V was cut by 4 bases and J by 8 bases, with 20 bases left in between. The V gene's germline CDR1 is MNHEY and CDR2 SVGEGT. CDR3 length: 15 amino acids.

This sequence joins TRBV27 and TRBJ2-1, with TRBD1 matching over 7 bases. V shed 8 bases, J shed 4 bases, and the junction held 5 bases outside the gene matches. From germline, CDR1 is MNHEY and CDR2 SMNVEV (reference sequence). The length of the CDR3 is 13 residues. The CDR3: CASGTEYYNEQFF. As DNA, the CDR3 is TGTGCCAGCGGGACAGAGTATTACAATGAGCAGTTCTTC.

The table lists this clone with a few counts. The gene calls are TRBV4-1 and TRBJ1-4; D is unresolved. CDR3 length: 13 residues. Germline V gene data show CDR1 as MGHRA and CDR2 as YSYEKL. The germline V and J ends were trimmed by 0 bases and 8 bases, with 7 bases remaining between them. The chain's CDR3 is CASSQDRREKLFF. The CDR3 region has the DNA TGCGCCAGCAGCCAAGATAGGAGAGAAAAACTGTTTTTT.

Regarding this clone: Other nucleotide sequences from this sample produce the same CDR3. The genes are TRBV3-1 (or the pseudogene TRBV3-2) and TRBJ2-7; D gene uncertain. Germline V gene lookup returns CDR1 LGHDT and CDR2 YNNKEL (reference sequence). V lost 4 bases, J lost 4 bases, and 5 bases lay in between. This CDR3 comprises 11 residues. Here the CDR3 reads CASSPGYEQYF. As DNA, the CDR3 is TGTGCCAGCAGCCCCGGTTACGAGCAGTACTTC.

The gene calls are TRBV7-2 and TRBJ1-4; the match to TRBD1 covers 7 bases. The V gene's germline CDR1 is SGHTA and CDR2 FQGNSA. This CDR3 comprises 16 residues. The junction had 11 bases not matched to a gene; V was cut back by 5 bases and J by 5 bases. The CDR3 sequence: CASSNFPGQHNEKLFF. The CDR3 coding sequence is TGTGCCAGCAGCAACTTCCCGGGACAGCACAATGAAAAACTGTTTTTT.

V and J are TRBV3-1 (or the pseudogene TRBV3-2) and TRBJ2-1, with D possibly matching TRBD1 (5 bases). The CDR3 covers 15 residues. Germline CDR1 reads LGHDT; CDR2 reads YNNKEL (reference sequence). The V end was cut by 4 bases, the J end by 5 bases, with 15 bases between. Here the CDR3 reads CASSLGLEGDNEQFF. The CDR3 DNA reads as TGTGCCAGCAGCCTGGGCCTGGAAGGGGACAATGAGCAGTTCTTC.

The chain's CDR3 is CATSRTGDIGYEQYF. CDR3 nucleotide sequence: TGTGCCACCAGCCGGACAGGGGACATTGGATACGAGCAGTACTTC. This rearrangement joins TRBV15 to TRBJ2-7; the match to TRBD1 covers 9 bases. The CDR3 has 15 residues. The germline V gene has CDR1 LNHNV and CDR2 YYDKDF (reference sequence). V was clipped by 5 bases and J by 4 bases; unmatched bases: 9.

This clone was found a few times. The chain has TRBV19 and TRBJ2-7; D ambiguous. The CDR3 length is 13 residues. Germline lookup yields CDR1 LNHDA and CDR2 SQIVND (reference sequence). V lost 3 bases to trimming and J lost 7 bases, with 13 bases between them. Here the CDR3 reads CASSMQHDKEQYF. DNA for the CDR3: TGTGCCAGTAGTATGCAACACGATAAGGAGCAGTACTTC.